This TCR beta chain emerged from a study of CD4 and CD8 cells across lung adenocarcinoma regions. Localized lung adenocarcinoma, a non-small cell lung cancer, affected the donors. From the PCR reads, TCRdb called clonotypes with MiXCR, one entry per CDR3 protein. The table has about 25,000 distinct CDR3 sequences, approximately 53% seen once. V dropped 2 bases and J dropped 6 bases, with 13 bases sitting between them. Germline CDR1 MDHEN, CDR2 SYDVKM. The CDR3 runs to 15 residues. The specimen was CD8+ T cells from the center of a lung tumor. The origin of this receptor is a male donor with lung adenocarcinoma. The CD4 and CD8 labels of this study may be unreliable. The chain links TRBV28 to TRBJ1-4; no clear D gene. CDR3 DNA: TGTGCCAGCAGTTTAGACACTGTCTCGTATGAAAAACTGTTTTTT. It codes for CASSLDTVSYEKLFF. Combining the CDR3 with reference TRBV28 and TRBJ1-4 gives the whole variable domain DVKVTQSSRYLVKRTGEKVFLECVQDMDHENMFWYRQDPGLGLRLIYFSYDVKMKEKGDIPEGYSVSREKKERFSLILESASTNQTSMYLCASSLDTVSYEKLFFGSGTQLSVL.